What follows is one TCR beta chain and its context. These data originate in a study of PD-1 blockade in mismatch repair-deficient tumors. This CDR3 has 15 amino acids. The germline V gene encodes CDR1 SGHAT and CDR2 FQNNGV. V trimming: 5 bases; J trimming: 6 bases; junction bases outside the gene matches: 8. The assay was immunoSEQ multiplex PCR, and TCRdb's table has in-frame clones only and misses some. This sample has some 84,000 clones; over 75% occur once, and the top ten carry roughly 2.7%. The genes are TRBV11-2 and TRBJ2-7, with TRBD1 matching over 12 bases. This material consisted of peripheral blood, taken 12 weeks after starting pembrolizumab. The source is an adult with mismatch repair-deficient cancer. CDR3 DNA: TGTGCCAGCAGCCCGTCCGGGACAGGGGGCCGCGAGCAGTACTTC. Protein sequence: CASSPSGTGGREQYF.